The T cell receptor (beta chain) described here comes from a study of blood T cells in healthy people across ages (dated by TCRdb to between 2014 and 2017). For context, the study as a whole: In model experiments, template switching captured roughly one uniquely barcoded TCR beta cDNA molecule for every two T cells. The study measured age-related changes in TCR beta repertoire diversity using deep sequencing normalized with unique cDNA molecular identifiers. The donors were divided into four age groups: young (average 16 years), middle-aged (about 40), aged (under 70) and long-lived (roughly 82). To avoid experimental bias, donors of different ages were randomly spread across the sequencing lanes. The study analyzed two additional independent replicas of 1 million unique cDNA reads from the same blood draw for two donors, one aged 18 to 30 and one aged 80 or older.

The 39 donors, aged roughly 6 to 100 years, were systemically healthy Caucasian individuals from Russia. Ten milliliters of peripheral blood were drawn from each donor into EDTA-treated Vacutainer tubes. Ficoll-Paque density-gradient centrifugation was used to isolate PBMCs, with at least 6.5 million obtained per sample. Trizol reagent was used to extract total RNA from PBMCs, with at least 6 micrograms per sample. Naive CD45RAhigh/CD27high T cell percentages were measured by flow cytometry on a PBMC aliquot from every donor. Libraries were constructed by 5' RACE. A second PCR of 7 to 11 cycles was run with a J-beta primer mix and a sample-barcoded 5' primer. A unique molecular identifier was introduced onto each TCR beta cDNA molecule by a template-switch 5' adaptor carrying 12 random nucleotides. Each sample yielded at least 3 million CDR3-containing paired-end reads. First-strand cDNA was synthesized from all RNA with the Mint cDNA synthesis kit, primed by a TRBC-specific oligonucleotide. Following uracil-DNA glycosylase treatment, all cDNA underwent a first 18-cycle PCR with the universal primers M1SS and BC2_uni_R. In the original analysis: For normalization, 1 million high-quality reads were randomly selected from each sample, with every read carrying a distinct molecular identifier. Instead of being binned into consensus sequences, reads with shared molecular identifiers were discarded. MiTCR, run with a Q25 quality threshold and the strictest error-elimination algorithm, handled CDR3 identification, clonotype clustering and error correction. A nonparametric unseen species model with Euler transformation was used to estimate a lower bound on total TCR beta diversity. The public reads were quality trimmed at Q25 with fastp and then assembled into clones with MiXCR by TCRdb, keeping productive beta chains. Rows matching on CDR3 protein sequence are summarized as one entry with the most common DNA and genes. The V and J calls shown here were made by TCRdb, not taken from the authors' results. In this sample the table shows around 1,800,000 distinct CDR3 sequences, about two fifths of which occur a single time. The ten largest clones capture 20% to 25% of the sample.

From its cysteine to its phenylalanine, the CDR3 spans 14 amino acids. Only CDR3 DNA is held: 42 bases, read in frame from base 1. The junction shows trimming of 8 bases on V and 8 bases on J, and the gene matches do not reach 7 bases of it. Via the germline V gene, CDR1 is ENHRY and CDR2 SYGVKD. With regard to this clonotype: Its antigen is still unknown. No base-level quality is on record; no much larger clone is a single base apart.

Overall study results and their limits: Because the CMV infection status of the donors was unknown, age-related changes in expanded clonotypes may potentially have been confounded. As age increased, observed TCR beta diversity per million T cells dropped in a roughly linear way, and a significant reduction was already evident by age about 40. Since profiling was done on bulk unsorted PBMCs, naive and antigen-experienced compartments could not be conclusively compared. Total diversity estimates from one million sequenced T cells were considered lower bounds and underestimates. Compared with the aged group, the long-lived group had more naive CD4+ T cells, fewer expanded clones and increased TCR diversity, a pattern suggesting age selection. Observed TCR beta diversity correlated strongly with the percentage of naive T cells measured by flow cytometry.

The origin of this receptor is a human donor in good health. Specimen: blood. The chain is made from TRBV10-3 and TRBJ2-1; TRBD2 matches 12 bases in the middle. The CDR3 sequence is CAIGASGGADEQFF. The DNA sequence is as follows: TGTGCCATCGGGGCTAGCGGGGGGGCTGATGAGCAGTTCTTC.